The rows below give T cell receptor beta chains drawn from one sample of a study of CD8+ T cells in alopecia areata. Assay used: immunoSEQ multiplex PCR; TCRdb lists only in-frame clones, some missing. The sample holds around 98,000 clones, around two fifths seen once. The sample consisted of CD4+ T cells sorted from blood. The origin of the receptors is a human donor with alopecia areata. Each CDR3 is given without its conserved first and last residue. D genes are given only for firm matches.

- | TRBJ2-5 | TRBV11-2 | ASSLGARETQY
- | TRBJ1-5 | TRBV28 | ASSLANQPQH
- | TRBJ2-1 | TRBV29-1 | SVTAWGAYNEQF
- | TRBJ1-6 | TRBV10-3 | AIRGVGNSPLH
- | TRBJ2-1 | TRBV2 | ASSGERTYNEQF
- | TRBJ2-5 | TRBV27 | ASGGEQETQY
TRBD1 | TRBJ1-2 | TRBV30 | AWRGQGSGYT
- | TRBJ1-2 | TRBV29-1 | SVEGGQTYGYT
- | TRBJ1-2 | TRBV29-1 | SVEGQGDGYT
- | TRBJ1-5 | TRBV30 | AWSVSPNGYSNQPQH
- | TRBJ2-7 | TRBV19 | ASSAGTPYEQY
TRBD1 | TRBJ1-1 | TRBV5-6 | ASSSRDRDAEAF
- | TRBJ2-5 | TRBV4-2 | ASSQDQEETQY
TRBD1 | TRBJ1-5 | TRBV5-6 | ASSSDRGRGLPQH
- | TRBJ2-5 | TRBV7-2 | ASSLDETQY
- | TRBJ1-5 | TRBV30 | AWSRDANQPQH
- | TRBJ2-7 | TRBV5-1 | ASRLGSFAIDEQY
TRBD2 | TRBJ2-1 | TRBV28 | ASGLDNEQF
- | TRBJ1-1 | TRBV2 | ASSVQTVNTEAF
- | TRBJ1-5 | TRBV30 | AWDKGFGTNNQPQH